The T cell receptor (beta chain) described here comes from a study of blood T cell repertoires in COVID-19. This CDR3 is built from 17 residues. Sequencing used immunoSEQ multiplex PCR; TCRdb keeps in-frame clones, though not all of them. The table has 150,000 to 200,000 clones, just under 85% seen once. Input material: peripheral blood. This sequence originates from a human donor with acute or convalescent COVID-19. The donor label of this sample is uncertain. This rearrangement joins TRBV21-1 to TRBJ2-1; the table's D call, TRBD2, has no DNA check behind it. TRBV21-1 is a listed pseudogene. This chain's CDR3 is CASSGTTSGRAYNEQFF. CDR3 DNA sequence: TGTGCCAGCAGCGGTACGACTAGCGGGAGGGCTTACAATGAGCAGTTCTTC.